Listed here is a single T cell receptor (beta chain). There are many counts of this clonotype. No cognate antigen has been identified for it. Base qualities are missing; no much larger clone stands one base away. Trimming takes 4 bases off V and 4 bases off J; junction bases not matched to a gene: 10. Sequences SGDLS (CDR1) and YYNGEE (CDR2) are obtained from the germline V gene. The CDR3 numbers 16 residues from cysteine through phenylalanine. Only the CDR3 part of the read is kept: 48 bases, read in frame from the first base. This sample was taken from a study of T cells after yellow fever vaccination (dated by TCRdb to about 2019). Background for the entire study: The SMART-Seq v4 Ultra Low Input RNA kit was used to prepare libraries from fractions with low cell numbers. To follow T-cell clones before and after primary and booster YFV17D yellow fever vaccination, bulk TCR alpha and beta repertoires were sequenced over time. The cohort comprised two healthy male donors, one aged 18 to 30 and one aged 30 to 40 years. Blood was collected at multiple timepoints before and after primary and secondary immunization, and bulk PBMC replicates and cell subsets were isolated.

What the authors observed across the whole study: After the booster, most clones that had expanded after primary vaccination were detected again (approximately 96% of CD4 and around 88% of CD8), suggesting broad maintenance of memory. Compared with the primary T-cell response, the secondary T-cell response was weaker but faster, peaking on day 5 rather than day 15. FACS-sorted repertoires could contain abundant contaminating clonotypes from the bulk population, so computational filtering was required. A small share of clonotypes was detected in both CD4 and CD8 compartments, with the overlap likely arising from convergent recombination. The study included only two donors, which limits how far the findings can be generalized.

TCR cDNA was synthesized by 5'RACE template switching, which introduced a universal primer site and unique molecular identifiers. cDNA synthesis was primed from both the TCR alpha and TCR beta constant segments. Library amplification used two PCR steps, and the second PCR step added sample barcodes and sequencing adapters. Libraries were sequenced on Illumina HiSeq 2500 (2x100 bp) or NovaSeq (2x150 bp). The original methods were these. Demultiplexing of reads and collapsing into UMI consensus sequences were performed with MIGEC, and V(D)J alignment was carried out with MiXCR. Vaccine-responding clonotypes were defined with edgeR using replicate PBMC samples, requiring FDR below 0.01 and a log2 fold change above 5 up to day 15. Each bulk clonotype received a CD4 or CD8 identity based on whether the sequenced CD4 or CD8 repertoire contained that clonotype at higher abundance. TCRdb trimmed the raw reads at Q25, called clones with MiXCR and kept productive beta chains. Every CDR3 protein is listed once, alongside the most common genes and DNA of its rows. These V and J calls originate from TCRdb's pipeline instead of the authors' own analysis. The sample table contains some 110,000 distinct CDR3 sequences; only one count was recorded for 7.2% of them. Roughly 2.5% of the sample is in the top ten clones.

Explained via the paper, the treatment or condition label denotes: live attenuated yellow fever vaccine strain. PBMCs were isolated from peripheral blood using a standard Ficoll-Paque protocol. Dynabeads CD4 and CD8 positive selection kits were used to isolate the CD4 and CD8 T-cell fractions. TriZol was used to extract RNA from bulk PBMCs, CD4 and CD8 fractions, and dextramer-positive and dextramer-negative fractions. Here the sequenced sample was CD4+ T cells sorted from PBMCs, taken around 45 days after the first yellow fever vaccination. The TCR comes from a man younger than 35 who received the YFV17D yellow fever vaccine. The chain uses TRBV9 and TRBJ1-3; 8 of the junction bases match TRBD1. This receptor has the CDR3 CASSPRQGPEGNTIYF. The bases are TGTGCCAGCAGCCCAAGACAGGGGCCGGAGGGAAACACCATATATTTT.